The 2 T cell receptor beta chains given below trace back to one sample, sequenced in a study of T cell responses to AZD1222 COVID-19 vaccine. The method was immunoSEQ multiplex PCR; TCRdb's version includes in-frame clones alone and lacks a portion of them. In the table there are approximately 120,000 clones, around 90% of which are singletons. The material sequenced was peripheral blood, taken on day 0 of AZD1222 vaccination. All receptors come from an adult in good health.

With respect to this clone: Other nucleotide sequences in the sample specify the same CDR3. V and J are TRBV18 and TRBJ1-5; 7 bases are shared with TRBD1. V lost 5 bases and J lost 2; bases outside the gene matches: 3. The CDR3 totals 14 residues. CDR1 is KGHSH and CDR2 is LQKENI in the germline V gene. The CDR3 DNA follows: TGTGCCAGCTCAGACACAGGGGGCAATCAGCCCCAGCATTTT. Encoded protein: CASSDTGGNQPQHF.

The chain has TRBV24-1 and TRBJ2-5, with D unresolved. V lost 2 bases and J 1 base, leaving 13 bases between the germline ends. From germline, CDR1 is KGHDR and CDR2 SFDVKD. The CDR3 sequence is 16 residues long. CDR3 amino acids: CATSDSGGTVQETQYF. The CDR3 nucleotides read TGTGCCACCAGTGATTCGGGCGGCACCGTCCAAGAGACCCAGTACTTC.